This T cell receptor beta chain was found in a study of blood T cell repertoires in COVID-19. Study-wide background: Acute and convalescent COVID-19 samples came from the United States, Italy and Spain. PBMCs, B-cell-depleted T cells, or T cells were the source of the cDNA or gDNA that made up the material.

In the original workflow: Amplifying reference gene primers gave estimates of nucleated cell counts. This table comes from immunoSEQ multiplex PCR, and its TCRdb copy is limited to in-frame clones, with some not included. That table supplies the V and J calls and clone size; D and trimming were determined from the DNA. The sample includes tens of thousands of clones, around 88% of them seen just once. The CDR3 runs to 14 residues. In germline, CDR1 is SNHLY, CDR2 FYNNEI. V lost 8 bases and J lost 3, with 16 bases in between. The J gene is TRBJ1-1, the V gene TRBV2, with D possibly matching TRBD1 (5 bases). The source material was peripheral blood. The receptor's source is a man over 45 with active COVID-19. CDR3 nucleotide sequence: TGTGCCAGCGGATCGTACGGGGGAGACACTGAAGCTTTCTTT. Amino acids: CASGSYGGDTEAFF.